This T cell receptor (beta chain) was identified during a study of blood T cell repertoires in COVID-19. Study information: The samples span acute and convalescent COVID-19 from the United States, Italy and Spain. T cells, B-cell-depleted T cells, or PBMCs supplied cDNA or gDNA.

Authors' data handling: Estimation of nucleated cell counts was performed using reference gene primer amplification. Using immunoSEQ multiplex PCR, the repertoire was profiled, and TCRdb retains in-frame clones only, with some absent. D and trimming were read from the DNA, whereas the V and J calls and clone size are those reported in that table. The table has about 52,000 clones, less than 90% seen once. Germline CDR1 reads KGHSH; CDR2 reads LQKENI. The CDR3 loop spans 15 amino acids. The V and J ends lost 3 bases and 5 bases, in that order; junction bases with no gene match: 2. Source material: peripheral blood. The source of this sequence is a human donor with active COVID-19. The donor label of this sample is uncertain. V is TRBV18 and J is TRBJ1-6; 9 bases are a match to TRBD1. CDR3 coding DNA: TGTGCCAGCTCACCGGGGACAGGGAATAATTCACCCCTCCACTTT. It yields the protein CASSPGTGNNSPLHF. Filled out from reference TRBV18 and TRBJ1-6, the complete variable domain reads NAGVMQNPRHLVRRRGQEARLRCSPMKGHSHVYWYRQLPEEGLKFMVYLQKENIIDESGMPKERFSAEFPKEGPSILRIQQVVRGDSAAYFCASSPGTGNNSPLHFGNGTRLTVT.